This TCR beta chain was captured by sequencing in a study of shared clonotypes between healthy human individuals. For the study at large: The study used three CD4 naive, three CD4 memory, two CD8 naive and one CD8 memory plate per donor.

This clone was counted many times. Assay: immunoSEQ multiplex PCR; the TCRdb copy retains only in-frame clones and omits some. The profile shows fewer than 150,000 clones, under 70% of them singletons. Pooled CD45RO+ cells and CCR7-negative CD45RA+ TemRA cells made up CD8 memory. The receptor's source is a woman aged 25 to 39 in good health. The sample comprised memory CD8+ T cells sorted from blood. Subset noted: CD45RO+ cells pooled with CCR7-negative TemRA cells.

The CDR3 bases are TGTGCCAGCACCGCAAAGAATTCAGTAGGGGGCTGGCCGGTTAGTGAAGCTTTCTTT. Its protein is CASTAKNSVGGWPVSEAFF. This chain uses TRBV28 with TRBJ1-1; 7 bases fit TRBD1. The CDR3 length is 19 residues. CDR1 and CDR2 from the germline V gene are MDHEN and SYDVKM. J lost 7 bases, V lost 7 bases, and 27 bases had no gene match.